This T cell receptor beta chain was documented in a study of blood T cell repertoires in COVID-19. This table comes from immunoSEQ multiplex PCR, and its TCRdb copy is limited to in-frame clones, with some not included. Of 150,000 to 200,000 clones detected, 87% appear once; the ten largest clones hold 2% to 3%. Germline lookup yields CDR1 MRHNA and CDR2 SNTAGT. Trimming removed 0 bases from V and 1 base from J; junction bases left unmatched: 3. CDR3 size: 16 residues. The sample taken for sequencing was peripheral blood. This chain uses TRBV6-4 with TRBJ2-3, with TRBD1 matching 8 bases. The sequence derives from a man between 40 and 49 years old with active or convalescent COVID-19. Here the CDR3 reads CASSDSETGGTDTQYF. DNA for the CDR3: TGTGCCAGCAGTGACTCGGAGACAGGGGGCACAGATACGCAGTATTTT.